The T cell receptor beta chain under discussion was sequenced for a study of T-cell reconstitution after alpha-beta-depleted transplantation in children listed by TCRdb under 2016. In terms of the full investigation: Using TCR repertoire profiling, the study quantitatively followed how T-cell immune reconstitution unfolded in children after TCRalphabeta/CD19-depleted allogeneic hematopoietic cell transplantation.

The method behind the library was PCR. TCRdb names Illumina HiSeq 2500 as the instrument used. Molecular barcoding was employed in the preparation of TCR libraries, with unique molecular identifiers being used to normalize TCRbeta repertoire quantification. The public reads were reprocessed in TCRdb via fastp at Q25 and MiXCR, keeping in-frame beta chains. Every entry covers one CDR3 protein and lists the most common genes and DNA from its rows. For this sample the table gives fewer than 95,000 distinct CDR3 sequences, of which 9.5% to 15% were detected only once. Around 13% of the sample goes to the ten largest clones. Via the germline V gene (reference sequence), CDR1 is DFQATT and CDR2 SNEGSKA. The germline V end is reduced by 0 bases and the J end by 7 bases; junction bases left unmatched: 11. The CDR3 spans 15 residues, from the cysteine through the phenylalanine. Of all the DNA, just the CDR3 is kept, 45 bases in frame from base 1.

Many counts were recorded for this clonotype. Its binding antigen is unknown. It has no much larger one-base neighbor in the sample; base qualities were not kept. This clonotype was obtained from a human donor who donated a stem cell graft to a child with inherited bone marrow failure. The material was PBMCs from the stem cell graft donor, obtained from the stem cell graft. The chain uses TRBV20-1 and TRBJ2-7; 8 bases in the junction line up with TRBD1. The DNA is TGCAGTGCTAGAGATCACGGGCAGGGGGCAGCGGAGCAGTACTTC. It translates to CSARDHGQGAAEQYF.